The subject of this entry is one T cell receptor (beta chain). Its antigen is still unknown. A multiplex PCR was run with 60 Vbeta primers and 13 Jbeta primers. Libraries were prepared by immunoSEQ multiplex PCR; TCRdb keeps only in-frame clonotypes and omits some of them. The table counts around 100,000 clones; 0.55% to 0.6% lies in the top ten. Per the germline V gene, CDR1 is LNHDA and CDR2 is SQIVND (reference sequence). V was cut by 5 bases and J by 3 bases, with 11 bases left in between. The CDR3 is made up of 13 amino acids. The entry originates in a study of cytomegalovirus exposure and HLA in healthy donors. The overall study: The Caucasian-associated ancestry cluster held more than 80% of a few hundred genotyped donors. The study's findings and limits: What TCR beta sequences reportedly achieved was accurate prediction of HLA-A and HLA-B alleles in most subjects. Being productive about 87% or about 30% of the time was typical of most TCR beta V segments in an earlier analysis. Sequencing probably produced one cluster of sequence variants that were highly shared.

Sequences were obtained from PBMCs. This chain uses TRBV19 with TRBJ2-7; TRBD1 might be the D (6 bases). The TCR comes from a man aged 50 to 59 in good health and CMV-seronegative. This CDR3 reads CASSAADSYEQYF. CDR3 bases: TGTGCCAGTAGTGCCGCGGACAGCTACGAGCAGTACTTC.